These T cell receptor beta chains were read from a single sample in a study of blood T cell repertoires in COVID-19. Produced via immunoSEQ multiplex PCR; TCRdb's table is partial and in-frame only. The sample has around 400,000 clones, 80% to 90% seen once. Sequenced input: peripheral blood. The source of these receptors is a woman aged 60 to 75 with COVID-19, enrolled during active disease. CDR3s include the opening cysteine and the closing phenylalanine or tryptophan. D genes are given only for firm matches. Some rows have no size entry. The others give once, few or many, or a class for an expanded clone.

CASSLILAGGNNEQFF	TGCGCCAGCAGCTTGATACTAGCGGGGGGCAACAATGAGCAGTTCTTC	.	16	TRBV5-1	TRBJ2-1	TRBD2
CASSYSVGQVSYEQYF	TGTGCCAGCAGTTACTCCGTGGGACAGGTCTCCTACGAGCAGTACTTC	.	16	TRBV6-5	TRBJ2-7	TRBD1
CASSQVRGGPNTQYF	TGTGCCAGCAGCCAAGTCCGGGGGGGGCCGAATACGCAGTATTTT	.	15	TRBV4-2	TRBJ2-3	TRBD2
CASNLYPLGGKTEAFF	TGTGCCAGCAACTTGTATCCTTTAGGGGGCAAGACTGAAGCTTTCTTT	.	16	TRBV5-4	TRBJ1-1	TRBD1
CASSPITAGSYGYTF	TGCGCCAGCAGCCCGATAACAGCGGGGTCCTATGGCTACACCTTC	.	15	TRBV5-1	TRBJ1-2	.
CASRHNEGQGISGTEAFF	TGTGCCAGCAGGCATAACGAAGGACAGGGGATTTCTGGCACTGAAGCTTTCTTT	.	18	TRBV7-2	TRBJ1-1	TRBD1
CASSLTGVGEQYF	TGTGCCAGCAGCTTAACGGGGGTAGGCGAGCAGTACTTC	.	13	TRBV7-9	TRBJ2-7	.
CASSSKDRRSEAFF	TGTGCCAGCAGCTCCAAGGACAGGCGGTCTGAAGCTTTCTTT	.	14	TRBV5-4	TRBJ1-1	TRBD1
CSVRGQGLTDTQYF	TGCAGCGTTCGCGGACAGGGACTCACAGATACGCAGTATTTT	.	14	TRBV29-1	TRBJ2-3	TRBD1
CSVAEIGTGLAEQFF	TGCAGCGTCGCAGAGATCGGGACAGGGCTGGCCGAGCAGTTCTTC	.	15	TRBV29-1	TRBJ2-1	TRBD1
CASSLASGGPSYNEQFF	TGTGCCAGCAGCTTGGCTAGCGGGGGGCCCTCCTACAATGAGCAGTTCTTC	.	17	TRBV5-4	TRBJ2-1	TRBD2
CASSRAGANTGELFF	TGTGCCAGCAGTAGAGCGGGGGCTAACACCGGGGAGCTGTTTTTT	.	15	TRBV6-5	TRBJ2-2	TRBD2
CASSQEAGGYGYTF	TGCGCCAGCAGCCAGGAGGCAGGGGGCTATGGCTACACCTTC	.	14	TRBV5-1	TRBJ1-2	TRBD1
CSASRDRVQYF	TGCAGTGCTTCGCGGGACCGAGTACAGTACTTC	.	11	TRBV20-1	TRBJ2-4	.
CATSTGPRETQYF	TGTGCCACCAGCACGGGTCCGAGAGAGACCCAGTACTTC	.	13	TRBV15	TRBJ2-5	.
CASSLAQNTEAFF	TGTGCCAGCAGCTTGGCACAGAACACTGAAGCTTTCTTT	.	13	TRBV5-4	TRBJ1-1	.
CASTRSGANVLTF	TGTGCCAGCACGCGCTCTGGGGCCAACGTCCTGACTTTC	once	13	TRBV3-1/TRBV3-2	TRBJ2-6	.